These T cell receptor beta chains were read from a single sample in a study of T cell repertoires in ileal Crohn's disease. Here immunoSEQ multiplex PCR was the method, and the copy in TCRdb shows in-frame clones only, minus some. Of more than 60,000 clones in the sample, less than 90% were seen once. Specimen: ileal tissue. These TCRs come from an adult with Crohn's disease. The CDR3 runs from the conserved cysteine through the conserved F or W. D genes are given only for firm matches. Rows may omit the clone size; those that give it use once, few, many or a size class.

J gene,V gene,clone size,D gene,CDR3 protein,CDR3 DNA
TRBJ1-2,TRBV7-2,few,TRBD1,CASSLGDRGRGYTF,TGTGCCAGCAGCTTAGGGGACAGGGGTCGTGGCTACACCTTC
TRBJ1-2,TRBV14,-,-,CASSHEGRGRFYGYTF,TGTGCCAGCAGTCACGAAGGCAGGGGCCGATTCTATGGCTACACCTTC
TRBJ1-1,TRBV6-1,-,TRBD1,CASRDRAFTEAFF,TGTGCCAGCAGAGACAGGGCCTTCACTGAAGCTTTCTTT
TRBJ2-3,TRBV7-9,-,-,CASSLGGITDTQYF,TGTGCCAGCAGCTTAGGCGGGATCACAGATACGCAGTATTTT
TRBJ1-2,TRBV5-6,-,-,CASSFGTSKYGYTF,TGTGCCAGCAGCTTTGGGACTAGCAAATATGGCTACACCTTC
TRBJ1-6,TRBV5-4,-,-,CASSRDTSDSPLHF,TGTGCCAGCAGCCGGGACACTAGCGACTCACCCCTCCACTTT
TRBJ2-7,TRBV10-1,-,-,CASNWGGLVRRQLYEQYF,TGCGCCAGCAACTGGGGGGGCCTTGTCCGGAGACAGCTCTACGAGCAGTACTTC
TRBJ2-7,TRBV27,-,TRBD1,CASSFRQGSEQYF,TGTGCCAGCAGTTTTCGACAGGGGAGCGAGCAGTACTTC
TRBJ1-5,TRBV5-6,-,-,CASSSGVGGLLQPQHF,TGTGCCAGCAGCTCGGGAGTGGGGGGGCTACTTCAGCCCCAGCATTTT
TRBJ2-1,TRBV6-4,-,TRBD2,CASGHSGGAASEQFF,TGTGCCAGCGGCCATAGCGGGGGGGCGGCGTCGGAGCAGTTCTTC
TRBJ2-1,TRBV11-3,-,TRBD2,CASSLGTSGSNEQFF,TGTGCCAGCAGCTTAGGGACTAGCGGGAGCAATGAGCAGTTCTTC
TRBJ1-6,TRBV11-3,-,-,CASSAGPYNSPLHF,TGTGCCAGCAGCGCGGGACCTTATAATTCACCCCTCCACTTT
TRBJ2-2,TRBV27,-,-,CASSFLAGGTGELFF,TGTGCCAGCAGTTTTCTGGCCGGAGGTACCGGGGAGCTGTTTTTT
TRBJ2-3,TRBV27,few,-,CASTITGSTDTQYF,TGTGCCAGCACTATAACAGGTTCCACAGATACGCAGTATTTT
TRBJ1-1,TRBV27,few,-,CASSLQQLEAFF,TGTGCCAGCAGTTTACAACAGCTTGAAGCTTTCTTT
TRBJ1-1,TRBV11-3,-,-,CASSLGPAGAFF,TGTGCCAGCAGCTTAGGGCCCGCGGGGGCTTTCTTT
TRBJ2-1,TRBV2,-,TRBD2,CASSRTSNDNEQFF,TGTGCCAGCAGTCGGACTAGCAACGACAATGAGCAGTTCTTC
TRBJ1-2,TRBV29-1,-,TRBD1,CSVVGYRGHIFDGYTF,TGCAGCGTTGTTGGTTACAGGGGACATATTTTTGATGGCTACACCTTC
TRBJ2-1,TRBV11-3,-,-,CASSLGTDNEQFF,TGTGCCAGCAGCTTAGGGACAGATAATGAGCAGTTCTTC
TRBJ1-1,TRBV28,-,TRBD1,CASSTPTGVGAFF,TGTGCCAGCAGTACTCCGACAGGGGTGGGAGCTTTCTTT
TRBJ1-5,TRBV18,-,-,CASSRVSNQPQHF,TGTGCCAGCTCGCGTGTAAGCAATCAGCCCCAGCATTTT
TRBJ1-5,TRBV19,-,TRBD1,CASKWTGDSNQPQHF,TGTGCCAGTAAATGGACAGGCGATAGCAATCAGCCCCAGCATTTT
TRBJ2-7,TRBV5-4,-,-,CASSPSGGTLSSYEQYF,TGTGCCAGCAGCCCTAGCGGAGGGACACTCAGCTCCTACGAGCAGTACTTC
TRBJ1-1,TRBV29-1,-,-,CSVQVRNTEAFF,TGCAGCGTTCAGGTCCGGAACACTGAAGCTTTCTTT
TRBJ2-5,TRBV7-8,-,TRBD1,CASSLQGAGATQYF,TGTGCCAGCAGCTTACAGGGGGCTGGTGCGACCCAGTACTTC
TRBJ1-1,TRBV5-1,-,-,CASSITGIGVNTEAFF,TGCGCCAGCAGCATCACAGGGATTGGGGTGAACACTGAAGCTTTCTTT
TRBJ1-2,TRBV6-1,-,TRBD1,CASMYRDSTYGYTF,TGTGCCAGCATGTACAGGGACAGTACCTATGGCTACACCTTC
TRBJ1-1,TRBV19,-,-,CASRHGRGFTEAFF,TGTGCCAGTAGACACGGAAGGGGTTTCACTGAAGCTTTCTTT
TRBJ1-5,TRBV28,-,-,CASRGEGYQPQHF,TGTGCCAGCCGAGGGGAGGGGTATCAGCCCCAGCATTTT
TRBJ2-3,TRBV19,-,-,CASSIDTYTDTQYF,TGTGCCAGTAGTATCGACACCTACACAGATACGCAGTATTTT
TRBJ1-2,TRBV6-5,-,-,CASSFTGRYGYTF,TGTGCCAGCAGTTTTACAGGGAGATATGGCTACACCTTC
TRBJ2-3,TRBV7-2,-,TRBD2,CASSLGTSGGRTDTQYF,TGTGCCAGCAGCCTCGGGACTAGCGGGGGCCGCACAGATACGCAGTATTTT
TRBJ1-1,TRBV6-5,-,-,CASSYAGVGEAFF,TGTGCCAGCAGTTACGCAGGGGTTGGTGAAGCTTTCTTT
TRBJ1-2,TRBV4-3,-,-,CASSPGIYSGGGRGYTF,TGCGCCAGCAGCCCCGGTATCTATTCGGGGGGGGGCCGAGGCTACACCTTC
TRBJ1-5,TRBV5-1,-,-,CASSPGKDQPQHF,TGCGCCAGCAGCCCGGGTAAAGACCAGCCCCAGCATTTT
TRBJ1-2,TRBV5-6,-,-,CASSLGEGDTF,TGTGCCAGCAGCTTGGGGGAGGGGGACACCTTC
TRBJ1-2,TRBV2,once,-,CASSANRNYGYTF,TGTGCCAGCAGTGCAAATCGGAACTATGGCTACACCTTC
TRBJ1-1,TRBV9,-,-,CASSAIPLDLGGEAFF,TGTGCCAGCAGCGCTATACCGCTCGACTTGGGGGGTGAAGCTTTCTTT
TRBJ1-5,TRBV6-1,once,-,CASAGTSDQPQHF,TGTGCCAGCGCCGGGACATCTGATCAGCCCCAGCATTTT
TRBJ1-5,TRBV6-6,-,-,CASSYLGRSQPQHF,TGTGCCAGCAGTTACCTCGGGAGAAGTCAGCCCCAGCATTTT